This TCR beta chain was recorded in a study of shared clonotypes between healthy human individuals (dated by TCRdb to 2018 to 2021). Study-level background: A few men and two women, aged 18 to 49 years, made up the cohort. Leukapheresis yielded between about 0.9 and 9 billion PBMCs per donor. Different laboratories and diverse techniques were used to prepare libraries and sequence TCR repertoires, to increase sequencing depth and limit assay-specific biases. For each donor, three plates each were used for CD4 naive and CD4 memory, two plates were used for CD8 naive, and one plate was used for CD8 memory. The study deeply sequenced blood TCR repertoires of five healthy adults to estimate repertoire size and the extent of clonotype sharing between individuals.

The donors were healthy, HIV-negative adults who had no recently reported acute infections or vaccinations. Only Caucasian adults living in Nashville, Tennessee, USA were represented among the donors. CD4+ T cells were enriched by magnetic negative selection, after which naive cells were positively selected on CD45RA and the negative fraction was taken as the memory subset. Blood was obtained by leukapheresis, after which PBMCs were separated by Ficoll-Histopaque density gradient centrifugation and cryopreserved in liquid nitrogen vapor phase. Purity and quantity of every magnetically sorted T cell population were checked by analytical flow cytometry. From each sorted fraction, genomic DNA was isolated and quantified by UV absorbance on a Nanodrop 2000c. As for this clone: This receptor's antigen is unknown. No quality values exist for individual bases; no much larger clone is one base distant.

Broad study findings and their caveats: Sampling was restricted to blood, and TCR repertoires in tissue are likely to differ from TCR repertoires in blood. About 5% of naive CD4, around 4% of naive CD8, approximately 2.2% of memory CD4, and 0.35% to 0.4% of memory CD8 clonotypes were shared across a few donors. Compared with non-shared clonotypes, clonotypes shared by all four sorted-subset donors had higher generation probabilities. Because the study included only a small number of donors, the genetic and exposure-history diversity represented was limited. Rarefaction of sorted-subset datasets indicated incomplete sequencing despite the large sequencing depth. Naive subsets generally had larger estimated clonotype richness than memory subsets. Pairwise subsampling led to the expectation that sequencing depth would affect the degree of clonotype sharing among donors.

Sequences GTSNPN (CDR1) and SVGIG (CDR2) are obtained from the germline V gene (reference sequence). V is pruned by 4 bases and J by 2 bases, leaving 4 bases of the junction without a gene match. Counted from cysteine to phenylalanine, this CDR3 has 13 amino acids. Only CDR3 DNA is held: 39 bases, read in frame from base 1. Using the deep immunoSEQ assay, TCR CDR3 regions were amplified from genomic DNA by multiplex PCR. Extracted genomic DNA from each cell subset was spread evenly across all wells of several immunoSEQ 96-well plates, with each plate serving as a replicate. For sorted subsets, each replicate PCR was loaded with approximately 200 ng genomic DNA, equivalent to 25,000 to 35,000 T cell genomes. Purified libraries were quantified with a Qubit 3.0 fluorometer, sized on a Bioanalyzer 2100, and re-quantified with the KAPA Library Quantification kit. Every immunoSEQ 96-well plate was sequenced on a dedicated single-read 150-cycle Illumina NextSeq 550 flow cell. In the paper's pipeline: Because the immunoSEQ output held only junctional sequences and lacked quality scores, the filtering could not match the filtering applied to full-length reads. Sequences were annotated with PyIR, a Python wrapper for IgBLAST v1.9, and V/J genes and CDR3 were assigned using IMGT germline references. Reads with weak V/J assignments (E-value above 1e-6), missing CDR3, stop codons, out-of-frame junctions, or ambiguous translated residues were removed. V3J clonotypes were defined as sequences sharing an identical inferred V gene, J gene, and CDR3 amino acid sequence. To compute the percentage overlap between repertoires, the number of shared unique clonotypes was divided by the size of the smaller repertoire. Three approaches were used to assess repertoire richness: RTK rarefaction, the Chao1 estimator, and Recon v2.1 estimates of unobserved clonotypes. For all TCRbeta clonotypes obtained by the gDNA method from a handful of donors, generation probabilities were computed with OLGA. Held by TCRdb, this immuneACCESS table contains in-frame sequences only and omits some clones. Under half of the omission traces to an unresolved V gene where checked; the cause of the rest is unknown. The V and J calls and the clone size are those of that table, but D and trimming were determined from the DNA. This sample gives hundreds of thousands of clones in total; 95% to 97% of them show up just once. The top ten clones comprise less than 0.06% of the sample.

This chain is built from TRBV30 and TRBJ2-7, and 8 junctional nucleotides match TRBD2. This TCR was sampled from a woman in her twenties or thirties in good health. Specimen: naive CD4+ T cells sorted from blood. Reading the label with the study, this specimen's cell subset or site is: CD45RA+ positively selected. The sequenced DNA: TGTGCCTGGACCCCGGGACTAGCCTACGAGCAGTACTTC. It codes for CAWTPGLAYEQYF.